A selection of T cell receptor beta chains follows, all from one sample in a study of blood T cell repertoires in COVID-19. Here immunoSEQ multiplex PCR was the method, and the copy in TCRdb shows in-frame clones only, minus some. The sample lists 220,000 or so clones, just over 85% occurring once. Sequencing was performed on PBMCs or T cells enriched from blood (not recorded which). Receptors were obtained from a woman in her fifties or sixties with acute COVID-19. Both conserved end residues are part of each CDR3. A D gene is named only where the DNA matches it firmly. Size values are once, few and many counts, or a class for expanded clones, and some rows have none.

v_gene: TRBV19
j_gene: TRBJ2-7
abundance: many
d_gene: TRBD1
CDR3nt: TGTGCCAGTAAGGGGACAGGGGCCTACGAGCAGTACTTC
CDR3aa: CASKGTGAYEQYF

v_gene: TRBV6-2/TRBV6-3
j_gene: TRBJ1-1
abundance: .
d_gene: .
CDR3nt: TGTGCCAGCAGTCTTTTGAACACTGAAGCTTTCTTT
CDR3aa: CASSLLNTEAFF

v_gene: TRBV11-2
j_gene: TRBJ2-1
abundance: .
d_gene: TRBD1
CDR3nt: TGTGCCAGCAGCATAAGGACAGGGGGCTCCTACAATGAGCAGTTCTTC
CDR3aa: CASSIRTGGSYNEQFF

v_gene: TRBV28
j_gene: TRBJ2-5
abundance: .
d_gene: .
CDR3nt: TGTGCCAGCAGTCCACGTCAGGGGCCCAAGGAAGAGACCCAGTACTTC
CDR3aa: CASSPRQGPKEETQYF

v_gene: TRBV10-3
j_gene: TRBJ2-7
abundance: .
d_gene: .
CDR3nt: TGTGCCATCAGCTCACAGGGAATTGTCTACGAGCAGTACTTC
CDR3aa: CAISSQGIVYEQYF

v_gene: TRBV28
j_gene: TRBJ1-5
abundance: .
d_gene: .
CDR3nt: TGTGCCAGCAGTTTAAGAACAGACGTAAAGCCCCAGCATTTT
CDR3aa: CASSLRTDVKPQHF

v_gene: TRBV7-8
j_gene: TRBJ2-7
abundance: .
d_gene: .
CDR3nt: TGTGCCAGCAGCCGAGCGGCGACTAGCTCCTACGAGCAGTACTTC
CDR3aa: CASSRAATSSYEQYF

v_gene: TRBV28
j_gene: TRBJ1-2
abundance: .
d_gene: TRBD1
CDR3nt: TGTGCCAGCAGTCTCCCCGGGACAGGGGGAGGCTACACCTTC
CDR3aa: CASSLPGTGGGYTF

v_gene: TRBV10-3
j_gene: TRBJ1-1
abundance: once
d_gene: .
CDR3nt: TGTGCCATCAGTGAGTTCGAGGGCTCGGGTGCTTTCTTT
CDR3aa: CAISEFEGSGAFF

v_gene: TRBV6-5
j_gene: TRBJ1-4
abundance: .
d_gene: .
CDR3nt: TGTGCCAGCAGAAACCAATTCAGGGTTAATGAAAAACTGTTTTTT
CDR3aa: CASRNQFRVNEKLFF

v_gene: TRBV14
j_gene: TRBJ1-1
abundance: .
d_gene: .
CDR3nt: TGTGCCAGCAGCCTAACCTCGGGGGTGTGGATGACGACTGAAGCTTTCTTT
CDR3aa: CASSLTSGVWMTTEAFF

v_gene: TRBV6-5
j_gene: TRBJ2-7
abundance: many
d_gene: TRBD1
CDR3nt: TGTGCCAGCAGTTACGGGACAGGGCGGCACGAGCAGTACTTC
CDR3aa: CASSYGTGRHEQYF

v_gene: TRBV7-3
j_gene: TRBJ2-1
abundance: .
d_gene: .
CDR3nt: TGTGCCAGCAGCAATAGCGCCCTCTCCTACAATGAGCAGTTCTTC
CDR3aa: CASSNSALSYNEQFF

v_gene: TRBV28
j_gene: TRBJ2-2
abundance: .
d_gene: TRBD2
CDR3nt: TGTGCCAGCAGCATGACTAGCGGATCGAACACCGGGGAGCTGTTTTTT
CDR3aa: CASSMTSGSNTGELFF

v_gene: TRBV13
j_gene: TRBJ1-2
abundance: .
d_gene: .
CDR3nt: TGTGCCAGCAGCCCCCCAGGGACTGAACTATATGGCTACACCTTC
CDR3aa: CASSPPGTELYGYTF

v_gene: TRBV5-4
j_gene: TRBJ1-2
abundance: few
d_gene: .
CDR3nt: TGTGCCAGCAGCTTGCAGGGGTTACACTATGGCTACACCTTC
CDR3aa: CASSLQGLHYGYTF

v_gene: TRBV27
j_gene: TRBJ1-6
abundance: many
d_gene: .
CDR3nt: TGTGCCAGCAGTTTAATAGGGAGGAATTCACCCCTCCACTTT
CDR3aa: CASSLIGRNSPLHF

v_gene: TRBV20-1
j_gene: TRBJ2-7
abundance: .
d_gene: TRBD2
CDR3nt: TGCAGTGCTAGTAGGACTAGCGAGCCCTACGAGCAGTACTTC
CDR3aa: CSASRTSEPYEQYF

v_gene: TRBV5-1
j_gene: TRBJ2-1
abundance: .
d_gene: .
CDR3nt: TGCGCCAGCAGCTTGGCGGGAAGTATTACGCAGTTCTTC
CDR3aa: CASSLAGSITQFF

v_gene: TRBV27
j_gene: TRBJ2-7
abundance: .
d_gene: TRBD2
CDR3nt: TGTGCCAGCAGTTTAGTAGCGGGAGATCCCTACGAGCAGTACTTC
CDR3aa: CASSLVAGDPYEQYF

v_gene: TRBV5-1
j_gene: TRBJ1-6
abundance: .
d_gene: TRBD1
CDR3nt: TGCGCCAGCAGCTCCCCAGACGGGACAGGCAATTCACCCCTCCACTTT
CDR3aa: CASSSPDGTGNSPLHF

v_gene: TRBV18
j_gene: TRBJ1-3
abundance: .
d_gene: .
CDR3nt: TGTGCCAGCTCACAAAACGACTGGAGCTCTGGAAACACCATATATTTT
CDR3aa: CASSQNDWSSGNTIYF

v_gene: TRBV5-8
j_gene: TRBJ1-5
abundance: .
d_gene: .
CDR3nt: TGTGCCAGCAGCTTTCCCCCGGGGAGCGGCAATCAGCCCCAGCATTTT
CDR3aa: CASSFPPGSGNQPQHF

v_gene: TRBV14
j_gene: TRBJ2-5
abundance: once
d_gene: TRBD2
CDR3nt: TGTGCCAGCAGCCACGGCGGGACTAGCGGGGGGCAAGAGACCCAGTACTTC
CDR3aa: CASSHGGTSGGQETQYF